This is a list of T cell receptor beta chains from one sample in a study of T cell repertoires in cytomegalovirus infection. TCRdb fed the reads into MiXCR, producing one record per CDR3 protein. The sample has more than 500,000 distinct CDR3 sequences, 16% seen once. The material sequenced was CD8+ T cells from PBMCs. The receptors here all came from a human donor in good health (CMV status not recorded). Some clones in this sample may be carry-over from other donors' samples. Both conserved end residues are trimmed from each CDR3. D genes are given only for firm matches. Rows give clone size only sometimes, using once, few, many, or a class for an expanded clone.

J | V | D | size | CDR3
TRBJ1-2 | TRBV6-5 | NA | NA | ASSYSTWYGYT
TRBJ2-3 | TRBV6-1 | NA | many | ASSEGSLTDTQY
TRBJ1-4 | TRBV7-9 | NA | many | ASSVAAVLTNEKLF
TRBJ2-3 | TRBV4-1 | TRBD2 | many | ASSIAGGGTDTQY
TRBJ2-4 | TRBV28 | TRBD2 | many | ASSHGTSGKNLAKNIQY
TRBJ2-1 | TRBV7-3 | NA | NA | ASSLTGGGAWNEQF
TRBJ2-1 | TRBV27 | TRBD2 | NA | ASTTSGIYNEQF
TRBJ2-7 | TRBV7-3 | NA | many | ASSHDRGYEQY
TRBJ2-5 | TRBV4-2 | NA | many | ASSQDPSGWAWETQY
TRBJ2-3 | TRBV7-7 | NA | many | ASSRSGEITDTQY
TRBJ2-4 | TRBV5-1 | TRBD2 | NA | ASSLNAGGTKNIQY
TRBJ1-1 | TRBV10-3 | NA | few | AISDSPSRNTVAF
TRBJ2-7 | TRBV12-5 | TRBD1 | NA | ASALTGGYEQY
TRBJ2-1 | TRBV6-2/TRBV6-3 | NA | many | ASSSGRLGDEQF
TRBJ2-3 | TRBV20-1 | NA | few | SNGATDTQY
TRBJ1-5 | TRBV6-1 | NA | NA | ASSYAVGNQPQH
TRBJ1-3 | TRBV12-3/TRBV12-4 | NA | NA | ASSLARPVPGNTIY
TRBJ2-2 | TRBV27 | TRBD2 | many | ASSFRGTASGRAGELF
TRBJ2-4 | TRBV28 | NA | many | ASTPVLGKNIQY
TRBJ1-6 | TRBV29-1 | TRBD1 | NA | SVGQGDNSPLH